This entry lists 9 T cell receptor beta chains sequenced from one sample in a study of radiotherapy plus CTLA-4 blockade in lung cancer. Produced via immunoSEQ multiplex PCR; TCRdb's table is partial and in-frame only. The sample contains 52,000 or so clones, roughly 79% of which appear only once. The sequenced sample was peripheral blood, obtained from a patient treated with radiotherapy plus ipilimumab. These receptor sequences come from a human donor with non-small cell lung cancer whose response to radiotherapy plus ipilimumab could not be evaluated.

Only one count was recorded for this clone. The chain carries TRBV19 and TRBJ2-1; TRBD2 agrees at 8 bases. This CDR3 comprises 14 residues. J gave up 7 bases and V 6 bases, and 8 bases lay outside the gene matches. CDR1 is LNHDA, CDR2 SQIVND, per germline (reference sequence). CDR3 coding DNA: TGTGCCAGTAGATACAGCGGGAGAGGGAATGAGCAGTTCTTC. Translating gives CASRYSGRGNEQFF.

The gene calls are TRBV19 and TRBJ1-5; 9 nucleotides match TRBD1. The V gene's germline CDR1 is LNHDA and CDR2 SQIVND (reference sequence). Trimming removed 4 bases from V and 0 bases from J; junction bases left unmatched: 4. The CDR3 runs 16 residues. In DNA form, the CDR3 reads TGTGCCAGTAGTACCGGGACAGGGTCTAGCAATCAGCCCCAGCATTTT. Its translation: CASSTGTGSSNQPQHF.

This clone has more than one count but fewer than ten. V is TRBV5-1 and J is TRBJ1-2; TRBD1 aligns across 12 bases. The V and J ends lost 2 bases and 7 bases, in that order; junction bases with no gene match: 6. The CDR3 covers 15 residues. Germline-derived CDR1 and CDR2 are SGHRS and YFSETQ. The CDR3 DNA sequence: TGCGCCAGCAGCTTTAGGGGACAGGGGGCTCTTGGCTACACCTTC. It codes for CASSFRGQGALGYTF.

This chain joins TRBV5-1 and TRBJ2-1; D might be TRBD2 (5 bases). The germline V gene encodes CDR1 SGHRS and CDR2 YFSETQ. The CDR3 is 14 residues long. The germline V and J ends were trimmed by 1 base and 8 bases, with 13 bases remaining between them. The CDR3, as DNA: TGCGCCAGCAGCTTGCGATCGTCCGGGGATGAGCAGTTCTTC. Encoded protein: CASSLRSSGDEQFF.

The chain joins TRBV2 to TRBJ2-1; D unresolved. The V end lost 4 bases, the J end lost 2 bases, and 12 bases lay between the germline ends. The CDR3 totals 15 residues. Germline assignment: CDR1 SNHLY and CDR2 FYNNEI. CDR3 nucleotide sequence: TGTGCCAGCAGTGCACTCCTTTCCACCTACAATGAGCAGTTCTTC. Its translation: CASSALLSTYNEQFF.

This chain connects TRBV4-3 to TRBJ2-1; TRBD2 matches at 7 bases. Losses at the gene ends were 0 bases for V and 4 bases for J; bases not matched to a gene: 3. This CDR3 has 15 residues. Germline V lookup: CDR1 LGHNA, CDR2 YSLEER. In nucleotides, the CDR3 is TGCGCCAGCAGCCAAGACAGGACTAGATACAATGAGCAGTTCTTC. Its protein product is CASSQDRTRYNEQFF.

J is TRBJ1-5 and V is TRBV2, with D unclear. The germline gives CDR1 SNHLY, CDR2 FYNNEI. The germline V and J ends were trimmed by 2 bases and 1 base, with 6 bases remaining between them. CDR3 size: 14 residues. Here the CDR3 DNA reads TGTGCCAGCAGTGAATCCGGGAGCAATCAGCCCCAGCATTTT. Translated, it gives CASSESGSNQPQHF.

The V gene is TRBV18, the J gene TRBJ1-3, with D possibly matching TRBD1 (6 bases). The CDR3 loop spans 15 amino acids. CDR1 is KGHSH and CDR2 is LQKENI in the germline V gene. With 3 bases removed from V and 1 base from J, the gap between germline ends came to 10 bases. DNA for the CDR3: TGTGCCAGCTCACCGGACAGCTTATCTGGAAACACCATATATTTT. Translated: CASSPDSLSGNTIYF.

The chain joins TRBV5-1 to TRBJ2-7; a possible D gene is TRBD2 (6 bases). The germline CDR1 and CDR2 sequences are SGHRS and YFSETQ. The CDR3 loop spans 14 amino acids. Trimming pared 2 bases from V and 2 bases from J, leaving 11 bases between. CDR3 residues: CASSLTGEAYEQYF. CDR3 coding DNA: TGCGCCAGCAGCTTAACGGGAGAAGCCTACGAGCAGTACTTC.